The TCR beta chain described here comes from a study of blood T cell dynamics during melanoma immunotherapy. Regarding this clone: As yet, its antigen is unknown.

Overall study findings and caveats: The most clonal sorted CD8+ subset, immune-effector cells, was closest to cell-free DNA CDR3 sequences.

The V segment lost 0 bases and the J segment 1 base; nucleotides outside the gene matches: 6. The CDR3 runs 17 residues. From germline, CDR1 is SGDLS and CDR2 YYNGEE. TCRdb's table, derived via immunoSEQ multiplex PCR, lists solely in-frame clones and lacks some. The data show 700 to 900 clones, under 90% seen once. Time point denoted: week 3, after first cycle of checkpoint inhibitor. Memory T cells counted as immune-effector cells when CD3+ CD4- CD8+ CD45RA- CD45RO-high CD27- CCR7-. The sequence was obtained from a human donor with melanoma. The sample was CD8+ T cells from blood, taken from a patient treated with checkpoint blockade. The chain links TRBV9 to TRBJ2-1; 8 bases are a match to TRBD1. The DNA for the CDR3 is TGTGCCAGCAGCGTAGCGGCAGGGGGCCTTTCCTACAATGAGCAGTTCTTC. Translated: CASSVAAGGLSYNEQFF.